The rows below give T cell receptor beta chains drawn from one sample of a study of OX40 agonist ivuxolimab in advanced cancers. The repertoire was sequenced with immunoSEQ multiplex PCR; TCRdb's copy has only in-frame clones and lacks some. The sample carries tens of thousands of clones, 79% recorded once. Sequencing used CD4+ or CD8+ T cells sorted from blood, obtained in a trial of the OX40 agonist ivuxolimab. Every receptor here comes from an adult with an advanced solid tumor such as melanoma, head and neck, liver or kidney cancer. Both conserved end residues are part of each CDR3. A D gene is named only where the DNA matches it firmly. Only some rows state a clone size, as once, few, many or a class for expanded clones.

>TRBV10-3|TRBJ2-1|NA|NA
TGTGCCATCAGTGCGTTAGGGGGGAGTTGGGGTGAGCAGTTCTTC
CAISALGGSWGEQFF
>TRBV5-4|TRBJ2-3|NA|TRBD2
TGTGCCAGCAGTAGTAGCGGGGGGAGAACAGATACGCAGTATTTT
CASSSSGGRTDTQYF
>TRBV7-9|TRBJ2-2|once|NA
TGTGCCAGCAGCTTATCCTCAGCCGGGGAGCTGTTTTTT
CASSLSSAGELFF
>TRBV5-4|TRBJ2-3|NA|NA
TGTGCCAGCAGCGGTGGGACTGGCCTCAGCACAGATACGCAGTATTTT
CASSGGTGLSTDTQYF
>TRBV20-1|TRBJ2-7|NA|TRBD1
TGCAGTGCTAGGACAGGGGGCGAGCAGTACTTC
CSARTGGEQYF
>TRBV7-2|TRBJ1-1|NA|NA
TGTGCCAGCAGCTCACAGGGAGTTATGAACACTGAAGCTTTCTTT
CASSSQGVMNTEAFF
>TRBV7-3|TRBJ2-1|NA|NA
TGTGCCAGCAGCAGGACGGGGAATGAGCAGTTCTTC
CASSRTGNEQFF
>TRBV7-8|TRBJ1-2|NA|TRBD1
TGTGCCAGCAGCTTACGGGACAGGGCGAACTATGGCTACACCTTC
CASSLRDRANYGYTF
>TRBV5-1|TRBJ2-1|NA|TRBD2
TGCGCCAGCAGCGCTAGCGGGGGGGCCTACAATGAGCAGCTCTTC
CASSASGGAYNEQLF
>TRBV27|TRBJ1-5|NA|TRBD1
TGTGCCAGCGGGGGGACAGGTAATCAGCCCCAGCATTTT
CASGGTGNQPQHF
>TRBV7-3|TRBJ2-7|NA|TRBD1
TGTGCCAGCAGCAGGGGACAGGGCTACGAGCAGTACTTC
CASSRGQGYEQYF
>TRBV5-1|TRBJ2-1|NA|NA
TGCGCCAGCAGCTTGGAGGTGGGATTCAATGAGCAGTTCTTC
CASSLEVGFNEQFF
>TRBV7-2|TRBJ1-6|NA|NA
TGTGCCAGCAGCTTCTTGGGTCAGGTGATAGATTCACCCCTCCACTTT
CASSFLGQVIDSPLHF
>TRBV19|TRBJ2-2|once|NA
TGTGCCAGTAAGGCGACAGCGAACACCGGGGAGCTGTTTTTT
CASKATANTGELFF
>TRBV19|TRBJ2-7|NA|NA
TGTGCCAGTAGTACAGACACCTACTCCTACGAGCAGTACTTC
CASSTDTYSYEQYF
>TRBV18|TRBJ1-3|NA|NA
TGTGCCAGCTCACCACCGGCAACAGCTGGAAACACCATATATTTT
CASSPPATAGNTIYF
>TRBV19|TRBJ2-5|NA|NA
TGTGCCAGTAGTAGTGGGCCCCGGAGTCAAGAGACCCAGTACTTC
CASSSGPRSQETQYF
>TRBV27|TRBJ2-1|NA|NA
TGTGCCAGCAGCCTATCCAACAATGAGCAGTTCTTC
CASSLSNNEQFF
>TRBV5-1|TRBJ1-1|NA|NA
TGCGCCAGCAGCTCTACAGGGAACATGAACACTGAAGCTTTCTTT
CASSSTGNMNTEAFF
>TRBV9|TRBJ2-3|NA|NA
TGTGCCAGCAGCGCCCCTAGACTAGGGGGCACAGATACGCAGTATTTT
CASSAPRLGGTDTQYF
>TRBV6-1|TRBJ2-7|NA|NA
TGTGCCAGCAGTGTAAACAGGGTTACATACGAGCAGTACTTC
CASSVNRVTYEQYF
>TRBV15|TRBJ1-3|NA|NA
TGTGCCACCAGCAGAGAGGCCTCCTTGGGAAACACCATATATTTT
CATSREASLGNTIYF
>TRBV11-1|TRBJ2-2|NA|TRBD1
TGTGCCAGCAGCTCACAGGGGGCCACCGGGGAGCTGTTTTTT
CASSSQGATGELFF
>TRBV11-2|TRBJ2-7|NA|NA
TGTGCCAGCAGCTTAGAGTGGGGGTTACGCGAGCAGTACTTC
CASSLEWGLREQYF